One sample yielded the 11 T cell receptor beta chains listed below, sequenced in a study of T cell repertoires in ileal Crohn's disease. This sample's time point: inflamed ileum from the surgical specimen. TCRdb's copy holds only in-frame clones and misses some; the assay was immunoSEQ multiplex PCR. Seen here are 8,000 to 9,500 clones, 65% to 90% observed once, and the top ten hold approximately 11%. Input material: ileal tissue. These receptors originate from an adult with Crohn's disease.

The chain joins TRBV28 to TRBJ2-4, with 14 positions matching TRBD2. V dropped 4 bases and J dropped 6; count of bases not matched to a gene: 11. The V gene's germline CDR1 is MDHEN and CDR2 SYDVKM. The CDR3 loop spans 18 amino acids. CDR3 DNA sequence: TGTGCCAGCAGTTCCAGACTAGCGGGAGGGCCGTTTGGAAACATTCAGTACTTC. Translating gives CASSSRLAGGPFGNIQYF.

A few counts support this clone. Written as DNA, the CDR3 is TGTGCCAGCAGTGGCTTTGCCGGGCCCTCCTACGAGCAGTACTTC. Its protein is CASSGFAGPSYEQYF. This chain connects TRBV6-1 to TRBJ2-7, with no clear D. The CDR3 contains 15 residues. V lost 4 bases and J lost 0, with 13 bases in between. CDR1 is MNHNS and CDR2 is SASEGT in the germline V gene.

This clone was found once. The chain joins TRBV28 to TRBJ2-7; no definite D call. Trimming removed 5 bases at V and 6 bases at J, with 14 bases between. CDR1 MDHEN and CDR2 SYDVKM come from the germline V gene. This CDR3 region has 13 residues. CDR3 DNA sequence: TGTGCCAGCAGTCCCTCCGGCCGTAGCGAGCAGTACTTC. Its protein is CASSPSGRSEQYF. Complete variable domain (other parts from reference TRBV28 and TRBJ2-7): DVKVTQSSRYLVKRTGEKVFLECVQDMDHENMFWYRQDPGLGLRLIYFSYDVKMKEKGDIPEGYSVSREKKERFSLILESASTNQTSMYLCASSPSGRSEQYFGPGTRLTVT.

The V gene is TRBV6-5, the J gene TRBJ2-2; D is uncertain. V gave up 7 bases and J gave up 2 bases, with 8 bases separating them. Germline V lookup: CDR1 MNHEY, CDR2 SVGAGI. CDR3 length: 13 amino acids. The CDR3 DNA sequence: TGTGCCAGCATAGACACAAACACCGGGGAGCTGTTTTTT. Translation: CASIDTNTGELFF.

The chain links TRBV4-1 to TRBJ2-7; D is uncertain. The V and J ends lost 0 bases and 4 bases respectively, with 10 bases between them. The germline V gene encodes CDR1 MGHRA and CDR2 YSYEKL. The CDR3 sequence is 14 residues long. The CDR3 reads CASSQEQSLYEQYF. Written as DNA, the CDR3 is TGCGCCAGCAGCCAAGAACAGAGCCTATACGAGCAGTACTTC.

V is TRBV27 and J is TRBJ2-2; maybe TRBD2 (7 bases). Trimming pared 5 bases from V and 2 bases from J, leaving 30 bases between. From germline, CDR1 is MNHEY and CDR2 SMNVEV (reference sequence). The CDR3 runs 21 residues. The CDR3 DNA follows: TGTGCCAGCAGTAGCCTCCTTTGGGGAGGGGGAGGGACGGTCAACACCGGGGAGCTGTTTTTT. This sequence encodes CASSSLLWGGGGTVNTGELFF.

This clone was seen once. J is TRBJ2-4 and V is TRBV5-4; TRBD1 matches 7 bases. The V gene end was trimmed by 3 bases and the J gene end by 9 bases; junction bases not matched to a gene: 18. The CDR3 contains 17 residues. Germline V gives CDR1 SGHNT, CDR2 YYREEE (reference sequence). The DNA for the CDR3 is TGTGCCAGCAGCTCTCGAAAACTAGGGGGCGCGTTAACCATTCAGTACTTC. Translation gives CASSSRKLGGALTIQYF.

This clone has a single count. The rearrangement uses TRBV5-1 and TRBJ2-2; perhaps TRBD2 as D (5 bases). This CDR3 has 15 residues. Looked up from germline, CDR1 is SGHRS and CDR2 is YFSETQ. The V end lost 7 bases, the J end lost 4 bases, and 17 bases lay between the germline ends. The CDR3 here is CASRPERAGTGELFF. In DNA, the CDR3 is TGCGCCAGCCGACCGGAGAGGGCAGGCACCGGGGAGCTGTTTTTT. The whole variable domain, remainder taken from reference TRBV5-1 and TRBJ2-2, is KAGVTQTPRYLIKTRGQQVTLSCSPISGHRSVSWYQQTPGQGLQFLFEYFSETQRNKGNFPGRFSGRQFSNSRSEMNVSTLELGDSALYLCASRPERAGTGELFFGEGSRLTVL.

This rearrangement joins TRBV6-5 to TRBJ1-3; D is unresolved. V was shortened by 6 bases and J by 2 bases, with 11 bases between the two germline ends. Germline CDR1 MNHEY, CDR2 SVGAGI. This CDR3 spans 14 amino acids. CDR3 residues: CASSPRGPGNTIYF. CDR3 sequence (DNA): TGTGCCAGCAGCCCACGGGGTCCTGGAAACACCATATATTTT.

About this clone: This CDR3 is also generated by other DNA sequences in the sample. The J gene is TRBJ2-7, the V gene TRBV19, with TRBD1 identical over 7 bases. The CDR3 runs 14 residues. Per germline, CDR1 LNHDA and CDR2 SQIVND (reference sequence). After removal of 0 bases from V and 2 bases from J, the junction contained 1 base not matched to a gene. CDR3 sequence reads: CASSIEGGPYEQYF. For the CDR3, the DNA is TGTGCCAGTAGTATAGAAGGGGGCCCCTACGAGCAGTACTTC.

The chain is built from TRBV10-1 and TRBJ2-2; TRBD2 aligns across 14 bases. CDR3 length equals 18 residues. Germline CDR1 WNHNN, CDR2 SYGVQD (reference sequence). The junction had 0 bases not matched to a gene; V was cut back by 0 bases and J by 0 bases. The CDR3 DNA sequence: TGCGCCAGCAGTGAGTCGACTAGCGGGGGGGCGAACACCGGGGAGCTGTTTTTT. Protein sequence: CASSESTSGGANTGELFF.